The rows below give T cell receptor beta chains drawn from one sample of a study of T-cell memory formation after mild COVID-19. TCRdb independently ran MiXCR on the 5' RACE reads; one entry per CDR3 protein. Among some 210,000 distinct CDR3 sequences listed, approximately 30% were seen once. Sequences were obtained from PBMCs or a T cell subset sorted from them (not recorded which). The receptors shown here come from an adult woman who had mild COVID-19 (a few samples of this study predate the infection). Cell type and time point are not known. Both conserved end residues are part of each CDR3. The D gene is left open where the match is weak. The size of a clone is reported for some rows only, either as once, few or many, or as a class for expanded clones.

TRBJ1-1 TRBD1 few TRBV29-1 CSVDLIQGAGTEAFF TGCAGCGTCGATCTGATCCAGGGGGCTGGCACTGAAGCTTTCTTT
TRBJ1-4 TRBD1 . TRBV5-1 CASSLGQGDEKLFF TGCGCCAGCAGCTTGGGACAGGGCGATGAAAAACTGTTTTTT
TRBJ2-7 TRBD1 few TRBV6-2/TRBV6-3 CASRTGQVEQYF TGTGCCAGCAGGACAGGGCAAGTCGAGCAGTACTTC
TRBJ1-2 . few TRBV15 CATSRDHYGGYTF TGTGCCACCAGCAGAGATCATTACGGTGGCTACACCTTC
TRBJ2-7 . . TRBV7-2 CASSLEASRSSYEQYF TGTGCCAGCAGCTTAGAGGCCAGCAGGAGCTCCTACGAGCAGTACTTC
TRBJ2-7 TRBD1 few TRBV18 CASSIDRGKYEQYF TGTGCCAGCTCAATCGACAGGGGCAAGTACGAGCAGTACTTC
TRBJ1-5 TRBD1 . TRBV20-1 CSAYRGLGNQPQHF TGCAGTGCTTACAGGGGGCTGGGCAATCAGCCCCAGCATTTT
TRBJ2-2 . . TRBV12-3/TRBV12-4 CASSLPSARTETGELFF TGTGCCAGCAGTTTACCGTCGGCCCGAACTGAAACCGGGGAGCTGTTTTTT
TRBJ1-6 . . TRBV18 CASSLGDFFYSPLHF TGTGCCAGCTCACTCGGGGACTTTTTTTATTCACCCCTCCACTTT
TRBJ2-1 . . TRBV18 CASSPRAAGHNEQFF TGTGCCAGCTCACCACGGGCCGCGGGGCACAATGAGCAGTTCTTC
TRBJ2-5 . . TRBV20-1 CSARGVGGGAEGQETQYF TGCAGTGCTAGAGGGGTTGGTGGCGGGGCCGAGGGGCAGGAGACCCAGTACTTC
TRBJ2-7 . few TRBV12-3/TRBV12-4 CASRAQGSSYEQYF TGTGCCAGCAGGGCACAGGGAAGCTCCTACGAGCAGTACTTC
TRBJ1-1 . . TRBV10-3 CAIRPPEVGSEAFF TGTGCCATCAGGCCCCCCGAGGTGGGCTCTGAAGCTTTCTTT
TRBJ1-2 . . TRBV4-1 CASSQDPGDYGYTF TGCGCCAGCAGCCAAGACCCAGGGGACTATGGCTACACCTTC
TRBJ2-1 TRBD2 few TRBV7-7 CASSLGTSGSLNEQFF TGTGCTAGCAGCCTCGGGACTAGCGGGAGCCTTAATGAGCAGTTCTTC
TRBJ1-2 TRBD1 . TRBV7-9 CASSLEGTGYTYYGYTF TGTGCCAGCAGCTTAGAAGGGACAGGCTACACCTACTATGGCTACACCTTC
TRBJ2-7 . . TRBV5-1 CASSPAGTQGSRHEQYF TGCGCCAGCAGCCCGGCGGGGACCCAGGGGAGTAGGCACGAGCAGTACTTC
TRBJ1-1 TRBD1 . TRBV18 CASSVGQGLNTEAFF TGTGCCAGCTCAGTAGGACAGGGGCTGAACACTGAAGCTTTCTTT
TRBJ2-1 TRBD2 . TRBV29-1 CSVARERRNEQFF TGCAGCGTTGCGCGGGAGCGCCGCAATGAGCAGTTCTTC
TRBJ1-4 . few TRBV4-1 CASSLQMTNEKLFF TGCGCCAGCAGCCTCCAGATGACTAATGAAAAACTGTTTTTT
TRBJ2-2 TRBD1 few TRBV7-9 CASSLWTGAGELFF TGTGCCAGCAGCTTATGGACAGGGGCCGGGGAGCTGTTTTTT
TRBJ2-1 TRBD2 few TRBV6-5 CASSYSGTSGRVGLEQFF TGTGCCAGCAGTTACTCGGGGACTAGCGGGAGGGTAGGCCTCGAGCAGTTCTTC
TRBJ2-5 . . TRBV5-1 CASSEGPQIQETQYF TGCGCCAGCAGCGAGGGACCGCAGATCCAAGAGACCCAGTACTTC
TRBJ2-7 TRBD2 . TRBV5-1 CASSGGTSGTASSYEQYF TGCGCCAGCAGCGGCGGGACTAGCGGGACAGCCTCCTCCTACGAGCAGTACTTC
TRBJ2-3 . few TRBV11-2 CASIQRGQGGTQYF TGTGCCAGCATACAGCGGGGCCAGGGGGGTACGCAGTATTTT
TRBJ1-2 . . TRBV29-1 CSVPESPYGYTF TGCAGCGTTCCGGAATCCCCCTATGGCTACACCTTC
TRBJ1-1 . many TRBV12-3/TRBV12-4 CASSWGLNTEAFF TGTGCCAGCAGTTGGGGATTGAACACTGAAGCTTTCTTT
TRBJ2-1 . . TRBV20-1 CSARDLGFLSGEQFF TGCAGTGCTAGAGATCTGGGTTTCCTTTCGGGAGAGCAGTTCTTC
TRBJ2-3 TRBD2 . TRBV12-3/TRBV12-4 CASNSGGGTDTQYF TGTGCCAGCAATAGCGGGGGGGGCACAGATACGCAGTATTTT
TRBJ1-1 . . TRBV2 CASSEGWTEAFF TGTGCCAGCAGTGAAGGATGGACTGAAGCTTTCTTT
TRBJ1-1 . . TRBV30 CAWRAQSFAEAFF TGTGCCTGGAGAGCGCAGAGTTTCGCTGAAGCTTTCTTT
TRBJ2-3 TRBD1 . TRBV19 CASSMNGQARGTDTQYF TGTGCCAGTAGTATGAACGGGCAGGCCAGGGGGACAGATACGCAGTATTTT
TRBJ2-5 . . TRBV7-2 CASSSPTAETQYF TGTGCCAGCAGCTCCCCCACGGCGGAGACCCAGTACTTC
TRBJ1-1 TRBD1 . TRBV5-1 CASRGQGAGAEAFF TGCGCCAGCAGAGGACAGGGGGCGGGAGCTGAAGCTTTCTTT
TRBJ2-3 . . TRBV11-3 CASATTSTDTQYF TGTGCCAGCGCTACCACTAGCACAGATACGCAGTATTTT
TRBJ2-1 TRBD1 . TRBV19 CASSSGQGVGKSF TGTGCCAGTAGTAGTGGACAGGGGGTTGGTAAGAGCTTC
TRBJ2-7 . . TRBV12-2 CASRLAAMGQGPREQYF TGTGCAAGTCGCTTAGCGGCTATGGGACAGGGGCCCCGGGAGCAGTACTTC
TRBJ2-1 . . TRBV7-6 CASTDGADNEQFF TGTGCCAGCACGGACGGAGCCGACAATGAGCAGTTCTTC
TRBJ1-1 . few TRBV7-2 CASSLEAVRNTEAFF TGTGCCAGCAGCTTGGAGGCAGTGAGGAACACTGAAGCTTTCTTT